The 17 T cell receptor beta chains given below trace back to one sample, sequenced in a study of blood T cell repertoires in COVID-19. Using immunoSEQ multiplex PCR, the repertoire was profiled, and TCRdb retains in-frame clones only, with some absent. In the table there are fewer than 350,000 clones, approximately 87% of which are singletons. Material for sequencing was peripheral blood. These receptors were collected from a woman aged 25 to 45 with COVID-19, enrolled during active disease.

This rearrangement joins TRBV2 to TRBJ1-5; D might be TRBD1 (6 bases). Germline loops: CDR1 SNHLY, CDR2 FYNNEI. V shed 5 bases and J shed 4 bases, with 15 bases lying between them. The CDR3 has 15 residues. CDR3 in DNA: TGTGCCAGCAGTCAACAGGGCTCCGGGAATCAGCCCCAGCATTTT. Translated: CASSQQGSGNQPQHF.

This clone is a singleton in its sample. The V and J genes are TRBV28 and TRBJ2-2; 10 positions match TRBD1. V dropped 5 bases and J dropped 6; count of bases not matched to a gene: 6. CDR1 MDHEN and CDR2 SYDVKM come from the germline V gene. The CDR3 length is 15 residues. For the CDR3, the DNA is TGTGCCAGCAGTCCCGGGACAGGGGTTTCCGGGGAGCTGTTTTTT. It codes for CASSPGTGVSGELFF.

This clone occurred a few times. The chain couples TRBV5-1 to TRBJ1-2; 7 bases are a match to TRBD1. Germline lookup yields CDR1 SGHRS and CDR2 YFSETQ. Trimming removed 8 bases from V and 1 base from J; junction bases left unmatched: 11. The CDR3 loop spans 15 amino acids. CDR3 protein: CASSKLGGFNYGYTF. The CDR3 DNA sequence: TGCGCCAGTTCCAAACTAGGGGGCTTTAACTATGGCTACACCTTC. Full variable domain (remainder filled in from reference TRBV5-1 and TRBJ1-2): KAGVTQTPRYLIKTRGQQVTLSCSPISGHRSVSWYQQTPGQGLQFLFEYFSETQRNKGNFPGRFSGRQFSNSRSEMNVSTLELGDSALYLCASSKLGGFNYGYTFGSGTRLTVV.

The chain links TRBV19 to TRBJ1-1; D uncertain. Germline V CDR1 and CDR2: LNHDA, SQIVND (reference sequence). This CDR3 is built from 14 residues. V lost 7 bases, J lost 1 base, and 13 bases lay in between. CDR3 sequence reads: CASTGSPANTEAFF. CDR3 coding DNA: TGTGCCAGTACGGGGTCCCCGGCGAACACTGAAGCTTTCTTT.

Details on this clone: Within the sample, other DNA sequences also encode this same CDR3. The chain couples TRBV27 to TRBJ2-7; D unresolved. V was cut by 3 bases and J by 0 bases, with 6 bases left in between. Looked up from germline, CDR1 is MNHEY and CDR2 is SMNVEV (reference sequence). This CDR3 comprises 13 residues. This CDR3 reads CASSLGPSYEQYF. The CDR3, as DNA: TGTGCCAGCAGTTTGGGCCCCTCCTACGAGCAGTACTTC.

The chain employs TRBV10-3 and TRBJ2-1; 9 bases fit TRBD2. This CDR3 is 14 amino acids long. Germline assignment: CDR1 ENHRY and CDR2 SYGVKD. Trimming cost V 6 bases and J 5 bases; bases outside gene matches: 5. In DNA form, the CDR3 reads TGTGCCATCAGGGGGCTAGCGGGGCACAATGAGCAGTTCTTC. Protein sequence: CAIRGLAGHNEQFF.

This clone was recorded a few times. The chain uses TRBV5-1 and TRBJ1-3; D remains unclear. The CDR3 covers 14 residues. The germline V gene encodes CDR1 SGHRS and CDR2 YFSETQ. The ends were cut back, 2 bases at V and 2 bases at J, with 8 bases in the middle. CDR3 sequence: CASSFGRTGNTIYF. Written as DNA, the CDR3 is TGCGCCAGCAGCTTCGGCAGGACTGGAAACACCATATATTTT.

This chain links TRBV6-5 with TRBJ2-7, with 11 nucleotides matching TRBD1. The V gene end was trimmed by 2 bases and the J gene end by 3 bases; junction bases not matched to a gene: 3. Per germline, CDR1 MNHEY and CDR2 SVGAGI. The length of the CDR3 is 15 residues. CDR3 sequence (DNA): TGTGCCAGCAGTTACGGACAGGGGGCTGACTACGAGCAGTACTTC. Encoded protein: CASSYGQGADYEQYF.

V gene TRBV6-2 or TRBV6-3 combines with J gene TRBJ2-3; 10 bases align to TRBD1. The V gene end was trimmed by 4 bases and the J gene end by 1 base; junction bases not matched to a gene: 11. Germline CDR1 is MNHEY and CDR2 is SVGEGT. The CDR3 is 18 amino acids. This CDR3 is CASSSGTGVTVGTDTQYF. CDR3 nucleotide sequence: TGTGCCAGCAGTTCCGGGACAGGGGTGACCGTCGGCACAGATACGCAGTATTTT.

The chain uses TRBV10-3 and TRBJ1-2; no reliable D call. CDR3 size: 11 residues. V was clipped by 6 bases and J by 3 bases, with 5 bases between them. Germline CDR1 ENHRY, CDR2 SYGVKD. CDR3 sequence: CAIRADYGYTF. The CDR3 DNA reads TGTGCCATCAGGGCAGACTATGGCTACACCTTC.

The chain is built from TRBV6-5 and TRBJ1-4; D is perhaps TRBD1 (5 bases). This CDR3 contains 14 residues. The germline CDR1 and CDR2 sequences are MNHEY and SVGAGI. The V end lost 5 bases, the J end lost 7 bases, and 14 bases lay between the germline ends. CDR3 sequence reads: CASSLQGGAEKLFF. CDR3 bases: TGTGCCAGCAGTCTTCAGGGAGGGGCTGAAAAACTGTTTTTT.

Worth noting for this clone: Other DNA sequences in the sample encode the same CDR3. The CDR3 spells CASSIGTASNQPQHF. The CDR3 bases are TGTGCCAGTAGTATAGGGACAGCTAGCAATCAGCCCCAGCATTTT. The chain employs TRBV19 and TRBJ1-5; tentatively, D is TRBD1 (6 bases). With 1 base removed from V and 0 bases from J, the gap between germline ends came to 7 bases. This CDR3 has 15 amino acids. The germline CDR1 and CDR2 sequences are LNHDA and SQIVND (reference sequence).

The chain links TRBV18 to TRBJ1-1; D unclear. CDR3 size: 17 residues. Trimming took off 2 bases at V and 1 base at J, with 17 bases between the two ends. Germline CDR1 and CDR2: KGHSH and LQKENI. CDR3 sequence (DNA): TGTGCCAGCTCACCAAAGACACTCAAGCTACCGAACACTGAAGCTTTCTTT. Translation gives CASSPKTLKLPNTEAFF.

V and J are TRBV6-4 and TRBJ2-3, with 8 bases identical to TRBD2. Germline values: CDR1 MRHNA, CDR2 SNTAGT. CDR3 length: 15 amino acids. V shed 2 bases, J shed 6 bases, and the junction held 7 bases outside the gene matches. CDR3 amino acids: CASSDVSGGRDTQYF. CDR3 in DNA: TGTGCCAGCAGTGACGTCAGCGGGGGCAGGGATACGCAGTATTTT.

The CDR3 region is CASNLVGLLGGGQFF. The CDR3 DNA reads TGTGCCAGCAACCTTGTGGGACTCCTAGGGGGGGGGCAGTTCTTC. This chain connects TRBV28 to TRBJ2-1; possible D gene TRBD2, 7 bases. This CDR3 comprises 15 residues. V lost 7 bases to trimming and J lost 12 bases, with 25 bases between them. From germline, CDR1 is MDHEN and CDR2 SYDVKM.

The chain employs TRBV3-1 (or the pseudogene TRBV3-2) and TRBJ2-7, with 7 bases aligning to TRBD1. Germline lookup yields CDR1 LGHDT and CDR2 YNNKEL (reference sequence). V lost 4 bases and J lost 3; bases outside the gene matches: 6. The CDR3 length is 14 residues. CDR3 DNA: TGTGCCAGCAGCCGACGGGACAGAATCTACGAGCAGTACTTC. Its protein is CASSRRDRIYEQYF.

V and J are TRBV11-2 and TRBJ1-4, with a possible D match to TRBD1 (6 bases). Trimming took off 4 bases at V and 8 bases at J, with 17 bases between the two ends. Germline CDR1 reads SGHAT; CDR2 reads FQNNGV. The CDR3 consists of 15 residues. The CDR3 sequence: CASSYRGGGGEKLFF. The CDR3 DNA reads as TGTGCCAGCAGCTACCGAGGGGGTGGAGGAGAAAAACTGTTTTTT.